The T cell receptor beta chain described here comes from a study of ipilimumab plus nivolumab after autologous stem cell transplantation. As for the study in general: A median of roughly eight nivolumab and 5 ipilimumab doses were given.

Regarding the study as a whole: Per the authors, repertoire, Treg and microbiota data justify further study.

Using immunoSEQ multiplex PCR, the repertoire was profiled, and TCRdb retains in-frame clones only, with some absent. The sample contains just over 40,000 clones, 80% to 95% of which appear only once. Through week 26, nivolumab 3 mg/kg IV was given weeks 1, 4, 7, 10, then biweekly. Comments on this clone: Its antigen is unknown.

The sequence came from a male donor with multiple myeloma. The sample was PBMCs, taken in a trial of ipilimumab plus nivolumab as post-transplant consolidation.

The CDR3 nucleotides read TGTGCCAGCAGTGAAGTGCTGCACGGCGGGGAGCTGTTTTTT. Translated: CASSEVLHGGELFF. V is TRBV2 and J is TRBJ2-2; unclear D gene. V shed 1 base and J shed 7 bases, with 10 bases lying between them. CDR1 is SNHLY and CDR2 is FYNNEI in the germline V gene. The CDR3 has 14 amino acids. The variable domain in full, completed from reference TRBV2 and TRBJ2-2, reads EPEVTQTPSHQVTQMGQEVILRCVPISNHLYFYWYRQILGQKVEFLVSFYNNEISEKSEIFDDQFSVERPDGSNFTLKIRSTKLEDSAMYFCASSEVLHGGELFFGEGSRLTVL.